Below are 17 T cell receptor beta chains sequenced from a single sample in a study of blood T cells in healthy people across ages. For the second PCR, which ran for roughly 7 to 11 cycles, a sample-barcoded 5' primer and a J-beta primer mix were used. One entry per CDR3 protein results from TCRdb running MiXCR on the 5' RACE reads. The table lists about 1.6 million distinct CDR3 sequences, 30% to 40% of them singletons. Sequencing was carried out using blood. These receptor sequences come from a woman aged 30 to 39 in good health.

This chain uses TRBV12-3 or TRBV12-4 with TRBJ2-1; weak D call: TRBD2 (5 bases). V shed 5 bases and J shed 2 bases, with 16 bases lying between them. The CDR3 has 16 amino acids. The CDR3 sequence: CASSSRGAVPYNEQFF. The CDR3 nucleotides read TGTGCCAGCAGTAGCCGGGGAGCGGTACCCTACAATGAGCAGTTCTTC.

The J gene is TRBJ2-6, the V gene TRBV6-5; 7 nucleotides line up with TRBD2. This CDR3 is built from 13 residues. V dropped 8 bases and J dropped 4; count of bases not matched to a gene: 2. Per germline, CDR1 MNHEY and CDR2 SVGAGI. The DNA of the CDR3 is TGTGCCAGCGGGGGAGGGGGGGCCAACGTCCTGACTTTC. It specifies CASGGGGANVLTF.

This clonotype has a handful of counts. This chain joins TRBV29-1 and TRBJ1-2; TRBD1 agrees at 9 bases. Unmatched junction bases numbered 14, after V lost 5 bases and J lost 4 bases. The CDR3 covers 16 residues. CDR1 is SQVTM, CDR2 ANQGSEA, per germline. The CDR3 DNA reads as TGCAGCGTTTCCAGGGACAGGGTCCGGGTGGGCTATGGCTACACCTTC. Protein: CSVSRDRVRVGYGYTF.

The sample holds a few counts of this clonotype. The chain combines TRBV10-2 with TRBJ2-3, with D possibly TRBD2 on 6 matching bases. Trimming shortened V by 6 bases and J by 0 bases, and 13 bases separated the two germline ends. This CDR3 comprises 15 residues. Germline values: CDR1 WSHSY, CDR2 SAAADI. The DNA of the CDR3 is TGCGCCAGCAGATTCCCCGGGACTAGCACAGATACGCAGTATTTT. It yields the protein CASRFPGTSTDTQYF.

V gene TRBV5-1 combines with J gene TRBJ2-1, with 9 bases fitting TRBD1. Looked up from germline, CDR1 is SGHRS and CDR2 is YFSETQ. With V trimmed by 0 bases and J by 8 bases, 9 bases remained unmatched. This CDR3 comprises 16 residues. CDR3 residues: CASSLGPGTGSYEQFF. DNA of the CDR3: TGCGCCAGCAGCTTGGGGCCGGGGACAGGGTCGTATGAGCAGTTCTTC.

This clonotype was recorded at least ten times. The CDR3 sequence is CSARDLRLTDTQYF. Written as DNA, the CDR3 is TGCAGTGCTAGAGACCTTCGACTCACAGATACGCAGTATTTT. The chain is built from TRBV20-1 and TRBJ2-3; no definite D call. Germline V gene data show CDR1 as DFQATT and CDR2 as SNEGSKA (reference sequence). The CDR3 runs to 14 residues. The ends were cut back, 0 bases at V and 2 bases at J, with 9 bases in the middle.

This clonotype has just a few counts. The chain joins TRBV5-1 to TRBJ1-2; D remains ambiguous. CDR3 length: 15 residues. V lost 2 bases and J 0 bases, leaving 11 bases between the germline ends. The V gene's germline CDR1 is SGHRS and CDR2 YFSETQ. CDR3 loop: CASSFNGEANYGYTF. The CDR3 nucleotides read TGCGCCAGCAGCTTCAATGGGGAGGCTAACTATGGCTACACCTTC.

This clonotype was observed a few times. This chain uses TRBV9 with TRBJ1-2; 10 bases are a match to TRBD1. CDR3 size: 15 residues. Unmatched junction bases numbered 8, after V lost 5 bases and J lost 4 bases. Germline V lookup: CDR1 SGDLS, CDR2 YYNGEE. The CDR3 is CASSSGTGESYGYTF. CDR3 DNA: TGTGCCAGCAGTTCCGGGACAGGGGAAAGCTATGGCTACACCTTC.

The V and J genes are TRBV20-1 and TRBJ2-3; D might be TRBD2 (5 bases). V lost 6 bases, J lost 1 base, and 17 bases lay in between. Germline CDR1 reads DFQATT; CDR2 reads SNEGSKA (reference sequence). CDR3 length equals 15 residues. The CDR3 reads CSAPPTRARTDTQYF. The CDR3 nucleotides read TGCAGTGCCCCACCCACGAGGGCTCGCACAGATACGCAGTATTTT.

This clonotype was found a few times. The chain links TRBV4-1 to TRBJ1-2; possibly TRBD1 for D (5 bases). The CDR3 extends over 14 amino acids. Germline assignment: CDR1 MGHRA and CDR2 YSYEKL. Trimming pared 2 bases from V and 7 bases from J, leaving 14 bases between. CDR3 in DNA: TGCGCCAGCAGCCAAAGAATGAGGGGTCTTGGCTACACCTTC. Its translation: CASSQRMRGLGYTF.

The J gene is TRBJ2-1, the V gene TRBV20-1; TRBD2 agrees at 7 bases. This CDR3 comprises 15 residues. Germline values: CDR1 DFQATT, CDR2 SNEGSKA (reference sequence). V lost 0 bases, J lost 4 bases, and 6 bases stayed unmatched. The CDR3 nucleotides are TGCAGTGCTAGAGATCGCCAGGGACTATACAATGAGCAGTTCTTC. This encodes CSARDRQGLYNEQFF.

About this clonotype: With a much larger clone just one base away, this may be a read error. The chain has TRBV20-1 and TRBJ2-5, with 9 positions matching TRBD1. V dropped 4 bases and J dropped 4; count of bases not matched to a gene: 10. Germline assignment: CDR1 DFQATT and CDR2 SNEGSKA (reference sequence). This CDR3 is 15 amino acids long. CDR3 sequence reads: CSAIHPRQGGETQYF. For the CDR3, the DNA is TGCAGTGCTATCCACCCGAGACAGGGGGGAGAGACCCAGTACTTC.

Concerning this clonotype: Being one base from a much bigger clone, this may be a read error. The chain joins TRBV28 to TRBJ2-1; D ambiguous. V was pared by 5 bases and J by 13 bases, with 24 bases between. CDR3 length: 15 residues. Germline V gene lookup returns CDR1 MDHEN and CDR2 SYDVKM. The CDR3 region is CASSPRSKGAETQFF. CDR3 coding DNA: TGTGCCAGCAGTCCACGGTCCAAGGGTGCAGAGACCCAGTTCTTC.

The chain combines TRBV6-4 with TRBJ2-3; D perhaps matches TRBD2 (5 bases). Trimming removed 3 bases at V and 7 bases at J, with 17 bases between. CDR1 is MRHNA, CDR2 SNTAGT, per germline. The CDR3 extends over 15 amino acids. The CDR3 protein is CASSEGYEGFNTQYF. The CDR3 region has the DNA TGTGCCAGCAGTGAGGGGTATGAGGGTTTCAATACGCAGTATTTT.

The chain joins TRBV14 to TRBJ2-2; 7 bases are a match to TRBD2. The V gene end was trimmed by 1 base and the J gene end by 5 bases; junction bases not matched to a gene: 1. CDR3 size: 14 residues. Germline V gene data show CDR1 as SGHDN and CDR2 as FVKESK. The CDR3 DNA is TGTGCCAGCAGCCAAGCTAGCGGAACCGGGGAGCTGTTTTTT. This gives the protein CASSQASGTGELFF.

In regard to this clonotype: A single base separates this from a much larger clone, so it may be a read error. The V and J genes are TRBV3-1 and TRBJ2-7; D uncertain. The CDR3 is 13 amino acids. V lost 3 bases and J lost 0, with 6 bases in between. Per the germline V gene, CDR1 is LGHDT and CDR2 is YNNKEL (reference sequence). For the CDR3, the DNA is TGTGCCAGCAGCCATCACAGCTCCTACGAGCAGTACTTC. Translation gives CASSHHSSYEQYF.

The chain couples TRBV20-1 to TRBJ2-3; D unclear. Between the trimmed V and J ends, which lost 8 bases and 2 bases, there was a span of 17 bases. Per germline, CDR1 DFQATT and CDR2 SNEGSKA (reference sequence). The CDR3 spans 14 residues. Written as DNA, the CDR3 is TGCAGTTTAAGCGTCCGTACTCCCACAGATACGCAGTATTTT. It yields the protein CSLSVRTPTDTQYF.